Below are 27 T cell receptor beta chains sequenced from a single sample in a study of T cell repertoires in cytomegalovirus infection. Each CDR3 protein gets one entry after TCRdb re-called the reads with MiXCR. The sample shows a few hundred thousand distinct CDR3 sequences, 22% of them seen only once. For these TCRs, the target antigens are not known. Sequencing used cultured PBMCs, obtained from culture after CMV antigen stimulation. The receptors originated from a human donor in good health (CMV status not recorded). Some clones in this sample may be carry-over from other donors' samples.

The chain uses TRBV19 and TRBJ1-1; D might be TRBD1 (5 bases). Trimming took off 3 bases at V and 10 bases at J, with 18 bases between the two ends. The CDR3 totals 14 residues. Germline V gene lookup returns CDR1 LNHDA and CDR2 SQIVND (reference sequence). For the CDR3, the DNA is TGTGCCAGTAGTATTGGTAGGCGGGACGTGGGAGCTTTCTTT. Translating it yields CASSIGRRDVGAFF.

This chain links TRBV9 with TRBJ2-1; D unclear. Trimming shortened V by 1 base and J by 9 bases, and 11 bases separated the two germline ends. The length of the CDR3 is 13 residues. Looked up from germline, CDR1 is SGDLS and CDR2 is YYNGEE. The CDR3 DNA follows: TGTGCCAGCAGCGTACACGAGGCTGGTGAGCAGTTCTTC. It codes for CASSVHEAGEQFF.

This clonotype was recorded at least ten times. V gene TRBV7-2 combines with J gene TRBJ2-3; no clear D gene. CDR3 size: 14 residues. Germline V gene sequence: CDR1 SGHTA, CDR2 FQGNSA. V shed 5 bases and J shed 2 bases, with 11 bases lying between them. CDR3 sequence (DNA): TGTGCCAGCAGCCCCCGTTCCGCCACAGATACGCAGTATTTT. Translation: CASSPRSATDTQYF. The full variable domain, rest sourced from reference TRBV7-2 and TRBJ2-3, is GAGVSQSPSNKVTEKGKDVELRCDPISGHTALYWYRQSLGQGLEFLIYFQGNSAPDKSGLPSDRFSAERTGGSVSTLTIQRTQQEDSAVYLCASSPRSATDTQYFGPGTRLTVL.

Details on this clonotype: A much larger clone lies a single base off, so this may be a read error. The rearrangement uses TRBV30 and TRBJ1-1; D gene ambiguous. This CDR3 contains 11 residues. In germline, CDR1 is GTSNPN, CDR2 SVGIG (reference sequence). V lost 4 bases, J lost 1 base, and 4 bases lay in between. CDR3 sequence (DNA): TGTGCCTGGACCAGGAACACTGAAGCTTTCTTT. Amino acid sequence: CAWTRNTEAFF.

This clonotype has only a few counts. The chain couples TRBV12-3 or TRBV12-4 to TRBJ2-3; D remains unclear. The CDR3 spans 15 residues. Trimming took 5 bases from V and 0 from J, leaving 12 bases between them. CDR3 residues: CASSTERESTDTQYF. For the CDR3, the DNA is TGTGCCAGCAGTACAGAAAGAGAAAGCACAGATACGCAGTATTTT.

V is TRBV5-1 and J is TRBJ2-1; TRBD2 agrees at 7 bases. The length of the CDR3 is 16 residues. The V and J ends lost 0 bases and 4 bases, in that order; junction bases with no gene match: 7. Germline lookup yields CDR1 SGHRS and CDR2 YFSETQ. CDR3 region: CASSLARSGIYNEQFF. The CDR3 DNA is TGCGCCAGCAGCTTGGCTCGGAGCGGGATATACAATGAGCAGTTCTTC. The full variable domain, with the rest looked up from reference TRBV5-1 and TRBJ2-1, is KAGVTQTPRYLIKTRGQQVTLSCSPISGHRSVSWYQQTPGQGLQFLFEYFSETQRNKGNFPGRFSGRQFSNSRSEMNVSTLELGDSALYLCASSLARSGIYNEQFFGPGTRLTVL.

This clonotype has more than one count but fewer than ten. The chain employs TRBV13 and TRBJ2-2; D call uncertain. The CDR3 covers 13 residues. Germline CDR1 and CDR2: PRHDT and FYEKMQ (reference sequence). The V end lost 5 bases, the J end lost 3 bases, and 7 bases lay between the germline ends. This CDR3 is CASSLQDTGELFF. CDR3 DNA sequence: TGTGCCAGCAGCCTACAAGACACCGGGGAGCTGTTTTTT.

The chain joins TRBV19 to TRBJ1-5; D call uncertain. V was clipped by 3 bases and J by 7 bases, with 13 bases between them. CDR1 LNHDA and CDR2 SQIVND come from the germline V gene (reference sequence). The CDR3 spans 14 residues. CDR3 region: CASSMGPGWQPQHF. The CDR3 coding sequence is TGTGCCAGTAGTATGGGTCCGGGGTGGCAGCCCCAGCATTTT.

The chain is built from TRBV12-3 or TRBV12-4 and TRBJ1-1; possibly TRBD1 for D (6 bases). The V end was cut by 7 bases, the J end by 9 bases, with 15 bases between. The CDR3 runs 12 residues. Here the CDR3 DNA reads TGTGCCAGCAAATACCGGGACAAAAAAGCTTTCTTT. Encoded protein: CASKYRDKKAFF.

This chain joins TRBV5-1 and TRBJ2-7; D is unresolved. From germline, CDR1 is SGHRS and CDR2 YFSETQ. V was shortened by 3 bases and J by 0 bases, with 16 bases between the two germline ends. The CDR3 totals 16 residues. CDR3 bases: TGCGCCAGCAGCTCCGAGGCCACGGGCGTCTCCTACGAGCAGTACTTC. As protein: CASSSEATGVSYEQYF.

This clonotype occurred a few times. CDR3 nucleotides: TGTGCCAGCGGCCCAAGCTCCTACGAGCAGTACGTC. Protein: CASGPSSYEQYV. This chain joins TRBV12-3 or TRBV12-4 and TRBJ2-7; D gene uncertain. This CDR3 contains 12 residues. Trimming cost V 8 bases and J 0 bases, with 8 bases left between them.

This chain uses TRBV7-9 with TRBJ2-1, with 14 bases matching TRBD2. This CDR3 has 19 residues. Germline CDR1 SEHNR, CDR2 FQNEAQ (reference sequence). Trimming removed 5 bases from V and 0 bases from J; junction bases left unmatched: 9. In DNA, the CDR3 is TGTGCCAGCAGCCCCGGCGGACTAGCGGGAGGCAGCTCCTACAATGAGCAGTTCTTC. Its protein product is CASSPGGLAGGSSYNEQFF.

The V gene is TRBV9, the J gene TRBJ2-3; possible D gene TRBD2, 5 bases. Trimming stripped 0 bases from V and 9 bases from J, with 14 bases between. The V gene's germline CDR1 is SGDLS and CDR2 YYNGEE. This CDR3 region has 14 residues. This CDR3 is CASSVAKASGTQYF. CDR3 nucleotides: TGTGCCAGCAGCGTAGCGAAGGCCTCGGGAACGCAGTATTTT.

This clonotype was seen repeatedly, ten times or more. J is TRBJ2-3 and V is TRBV7-8; 7 bases match TRBD1. The CDR3 is 15 residues long. Unmatched junction bases numbered 6, after V lost 5 bases and J lost 1 base. The germline V gene has CDR1 SGHVS and CDR2 FQNEAQ. The chain's CDR3 is CASSPQGGGTDTQYF. CDR3 DNA sequence: TGTGCCAGCAGCCCCCAAGGGGGCGGCACAGATACGCAGTATTTT. Variable domain in full (rest from reference TRBV7-8 and TRBJ2-3): GAGVSQSPRYKVAKRGQDVALRCDPISGHVSLFWYQQALGQGPEFLTYFQNEAQLDKSGLPSDRFFAERPEGSVSTLKIQRTQQEDSAVYLCASSPQGGGTDTQYFGPGTRLTVL.

The genes are TRBV20-1 and TRBJ2-1; TRBD2 agrees at 16 bases. The CDR3 runs 16 residues. The trim removed 7 bases at V and 4 bases at J, leaving 7 bases unmatched. Germline lookup yields CDR1 DFQATT and CDR2 SNEGSKA (reference sequence). Here the CDR3 reads CSGGGTSGRAYNEQFF. The CDR3 coding sequence is TGCAGTGGAGGAGGGACTAGCGGGAGGGCGTACAATGAGCAGTTCTTC.

V usage is TRBV6-1 and J usage is TRBJ2-5; the D gene could be TRBD1 or TRBD2 (5 bases each). The CDR3 totals 14 residues. Trimming removed 7 bases at V and 4 bases at J, with 16 bases between. Germline values: CDR1 MNHNS, CDR2 SASEGT. The CDR3 spells CASTPGYGTETQYF. In DNA form, the CDR3 reads TGTGCCAGCACCCCCGGGTATGGGACAGAGACCCAGTACTTC.

At least ten counts were recorded for this clonotype. The CDR3 region has the DNA TGTGCCAGCAGCCATCGAGGGACAGGGTCCTACGAGCAGTACTTC. As protein: CASSHRGTGSYEQYF. The J gene is TRBJ2-7, the V gene TRBV7-2, with 9 bases lining up with TRBD1. The CDR3 spans 15 residues. The germline CDR1 and CDR2 sequences are SGHTA and FQGNSA. The V and J ends lost 5 bases and 1 base, in that order; junction bases with no gene match: 6.

This clonotype showed up just a few times. V gene TRBV7-9 combines with J gene TRBJ1-1; 7 bases are shared with TRBD1. V lost 1 base and J lost 5; bases outside the gene matches: 7. CDR1 and CDR2 (germline): SEHNR, FQNEAQ (reference sequence). This CDR3 is built from 15 residues. The CDR3 DNA follows: TGTGCCAGCAGCTTAGTGCAGGGGGTAAGAACTGAAGCTTTCTTT. Residues: CASSLVQGVRTEAFF. The variable domain in full, with the rest retrieved from reference TRBV7-9 and TRBJ1-1, is DTGVSQNPRHKITKRGQNVTFRCDPISEHNRLYWYRQTLGQGPEFLTYFQNEAQLEKSRLLSDRFSAERPKGSFSTLEIQRTEQGDSAMYLCASSLVQGVRTEAFFGQGTRLTVV.

The chain has TRBV30 and TRBJ1-5, with no clear D. Trimming took off 1 base at V and 9 bases at J, with 16 bases between the two ends. The CDR3 loop spans 14 amino acids. Germline CDR1 reads GTSNPN; CDR2 reads SVGIG (reference sequence). CDR3 in amino acids: CAWSAGVGGRPQHF. CDR3 DNA sequence: TGTGCCTGGAGTGCCGGAGTAGGAGGTAGGCCCCAGCATTTT.

In its sample, this clonotype was seen many times. The chain couples TRBV7-6 to TRBJ1-1; no clear D. V was cut by 1 base and J by 0 bases, with 9 bases left in between. The CDR3 covers 15 residues. Looked up from germline, CDR1 is SGHVS and CDR2 is FNYEAQ. CDR3: CASSLGQTMNTEAFF. DNA of the CDR3: TGTGCCAGCAGCTTAGGGCAGACGATGAACACTGAAGCTTTCTTT.

Many counts were recorded for this clonotype. The chain employs TRBV11-2 and TRBJ1-2; possible D gene TRBD1, 5 bases. The V end was cut by 6 bases, the J end by 6 bases, with 11 bases between. This CDR3 is built from 12 residues. Germline assignment: CDR1 SGHAT and CDR2 FQNNGV. The chain's CDR3 is CASSQEGDGYTF. As DNA, the CDR3 is TGTGCCAGCAGTCAGGAAGGGGATGGCTACACCTTC. Using reference TRBV11-2 and TRBJ1-2 for the parts outside the CDR3, the full variable domain is EAGVAQSPRYKIIEKRQSVAFWCNPISGHATLYWYQQILGQGPKLLIQFQNNGVVDDSQLPKDRFSAERLKGVDSTLKIQPAKLEDSAVYLCASSQEGDGYTFGSGTRLTVV.

This chain joins TRBV19 and TRBJ2-1; TRBD2 agrees at 13 bases. V was pared by 5 bases and J by 7 bases, with 14 bases of the junction left unmatched. The CDR3 runs to 18 residues. CDR1 is LNHDA and CDR2 is SQIVND in the germline V gene (reference sequence). In DNA form, the CDR3 reads TGTGCCAGTAGTGTGAAAGGACTAGCGGGAGCGAGTTGGAATGAGCAGTTCTTC. This translates into CASSVKGLAGASWNEQFF.

This clonotype was counted once. The CDR3 DNA follows: TGTGCCAGTAGTATAAGCGGAGACTACAATGAGCAGTTCTTC. It yields the protein CASSISGDYNEQFF. The gene calls are TRBV19 and TRBJ2-1; D is possibly TRBD2 (5 bases). Germline assignment: CDR1 LNHDA and CDR2 SQIVND (reference sequence). CDR3 length equals 14 residues. The germline V and J ends were trimmed by 2 bases and 3 bases, with 8 bases remaining between them.

The table lists this clonotype with many counts. This chain links TRBV6-1 with TRBJ2-7, with a possible D match to TRBD2 (6 bases). Germline V CDR1 and CDR2: MNHNS, SASEGT. The germline V and J ends were trimmed by 7 bases and 0 bases, with 16 bases remaining between them. The CDR3 consists of 15 residues. The DNA for the CDR3 is TGTGCCAGCACTAAGGACTACTCGAGCTCCTACGAGCAGTACTTC. Encoded protein: CASTKDYSSSYEQYF.

In this sample, this clonotype turned up many times. The genes are TRBV7-9 and TRBJ2-7, with 8 bases identical to TRBD1. CDR3 length equals 11 residues. CDR1 and CDR2 (germline): SEHNR, FQNEAQ (reference sequence). Germline trimming cut 8 bases from V and 6 bases from J; bases unmatched to any gene: 3. CDR3 sequence: CASGQGFEQYV. The CDR3 DNA sequence: TGTGCCAGCGGACAGGGTTTCGAGCAGTACGTC.

This clonotype occurred many times. The CDR3 region has the DNA TGTGCCAGCAGCTTAGACGGGCGGGACAGGCTTCCTGGAAACACCATATATTTT. Translating gives CASSLDGRDRLPGNTIYF. This chain links TRBV11-3 with TRBJ1-3; TRBD1 matches at 8 bases. Germline CDR1 is SGHNT and CDR2 is YENEEA. The CDR3 sequence is 18 residues long. The ends lost 0 bases at V and 2 bases at J; junction bases unmatched: 9.

J is TRBJ1-1 and V is TRBV7-9, with D unresolved. This CDR3 spans 14 amino acids. Deletions cut 2 bases from V and 0 bases from J, with 7 bases between. Germline V gene data show CDR1 as SEHNR and CDR2 as FQNEAQ (reference sequence). This CDR3 reads CASSLYSMNTEAFF. Written as DNA, the CDR3 is TGTGCCAGCAGCTTATATTCAATGAACACTGAAGCTTTCTTT.